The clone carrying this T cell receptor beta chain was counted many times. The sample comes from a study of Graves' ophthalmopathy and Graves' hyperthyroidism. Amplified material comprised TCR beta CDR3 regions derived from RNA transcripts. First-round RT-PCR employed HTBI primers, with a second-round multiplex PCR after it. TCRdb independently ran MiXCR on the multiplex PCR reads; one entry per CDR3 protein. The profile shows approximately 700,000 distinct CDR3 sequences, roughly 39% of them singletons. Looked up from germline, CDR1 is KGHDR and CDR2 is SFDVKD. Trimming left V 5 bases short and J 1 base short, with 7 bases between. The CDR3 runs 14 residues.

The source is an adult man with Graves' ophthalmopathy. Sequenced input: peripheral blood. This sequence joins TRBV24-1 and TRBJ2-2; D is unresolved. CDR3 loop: CATSVPENTGELFF. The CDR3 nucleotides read TGTGCCACCAGTGTCCCAGAGAACACCGGGGAGCTGTTTTTT.